This TCR beta chain was captured by sequencing in a study of blood T cells in healthy people across ages. Per sample, a minimum of 6.5 million PBMCs were isolated. The CDR3 sequence is 16 residues long. Germline V gene data show CDR1 as DFQATT and CDR2 as SNEGSKA (reference sequence). V trimming: 3 bases; J trimming: 2 bases; junction bases outside the gene matches: 11. Study outcomes and limitations: Because donor CMV status was unknown, expanded clonotype changes were possibly confounded.

Comments on this clonotype: The antigen remains unidentified.

A second PCR, run for about 7 to 11 cycles, used a sample-barcoded 5' primer plus a J-beta primer mix. TCRdb re-analysed the 5' RACE reads in MiXCR, keeping a single row per CDR3 protein. The table shows about 1.6 million distinct CDR3 sequences, with about 35% occurring only once. The source of this sequence is a woman in her thirties in good health. Sequencing input: blood. The V call is TRBV20-1, the J call TRBJ2-7; TRBD2 aligns across 9 bases. The CDR3 DNA follows: TGCAGTGCTAGTTTTCCCGGACTAGCGAGAACCTACGAGCAGTACTTC. Encoded protein: CSASFPGLARTYEQYF.